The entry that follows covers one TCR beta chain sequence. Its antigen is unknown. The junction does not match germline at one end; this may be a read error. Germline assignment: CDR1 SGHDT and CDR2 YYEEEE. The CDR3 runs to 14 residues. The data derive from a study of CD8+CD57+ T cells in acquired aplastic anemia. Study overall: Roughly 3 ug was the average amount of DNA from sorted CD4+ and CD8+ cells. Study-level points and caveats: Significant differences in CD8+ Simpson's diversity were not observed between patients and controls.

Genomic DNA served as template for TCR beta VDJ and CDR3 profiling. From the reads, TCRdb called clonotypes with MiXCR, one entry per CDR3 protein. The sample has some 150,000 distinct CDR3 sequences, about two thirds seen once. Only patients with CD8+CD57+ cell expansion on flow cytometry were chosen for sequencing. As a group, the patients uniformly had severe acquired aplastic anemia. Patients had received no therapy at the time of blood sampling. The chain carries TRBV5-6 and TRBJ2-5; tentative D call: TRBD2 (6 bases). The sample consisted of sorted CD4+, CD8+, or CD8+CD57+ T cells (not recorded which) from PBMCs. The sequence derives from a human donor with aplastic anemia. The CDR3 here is CASRLEGNQETQYF. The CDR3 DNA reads TGTGCCAGCAGGTTGGAGGGTAATCAAGAGACCCAGTACTTC.